This TCR beta chain came from a study of regulatory T cells in long-lasting Graves disease. The study's findings and limits: Fewer public clonotypes were shared by new patients (just under 1,000) than by persistent patients (2,741).

Time point here: persistent/refractory GD, antithyroid drugs over 5 years with positive TRAb. PBMCs were the source of the RNA used for TCR sequencing. This clonotype was recorded at least ten times. The antigen remains undetermined. The authors built TCR beta libraries using iRepertoire HTBI primers and Arm-PCR of CDR3 regions. One entry per CDR3 protein results from TCRdb running MiXCR on the multiplex PCR reads. Of roughly 700,000 distinct CDR3 sequences listed, 25% to 30% are singletons. The sample in question was peripheral blood mononuclear cells (PBMCs), obtained when the disease was refractory, from a patient treated with antithyroid drugs. The origin of this receptor is a female donor with Graves disease.

CDR3 region: CASREQGARNTEAFF. CDR3 sequence (DNA): TGTGCCAGCAGGGAACAGGGGGCGAGGAACACTGAAGCTTTCTTT. The chain joins TRBV2 to TRBJ1-1; 9 positions agree with TRBD1. Germline-derived CDR1 and CDR2 are SNHLY and FYNNEI. V shed 6 bases, J shed 1 base, and the junction held 6 bases outside the gene matches. The CDR3 runs 15 residues.